The rows below give T cell receptor beta chains drawn from one sample of a study of radiotherapy plus CTLA-4 blockade in lung cancer. The repertoire was sequenced with immunoSEQ multiplex PCR; TCRdb's copy has only in-frame clones and lacks some. Of around 45,000 clones listed, approximately 91% are singletons. The sequencing used peripheral blood, collected from a patient treated with radiotherapy plus ipilimumab. Receptors were obtained from a human donor with non-small cell lung cancer whose response to radiotherapy plus ipilimumab could not be evaluated. Both conserved end residues are trimmed from each CDR3. The D gene is left open where the match is weak.

j_call v_call d_call cdr3_aa
TRBJ2-5 TRBV19 - ASSSPPGTHQETQY
TRBJ1-1 TRBV5-1 TRBD1 ASSSGTGGTEAF
TRBJ1-4 TRBV5-6 TRBD1 ASSLGQGIKFHNEKLF
TRBJ2-1 TRBV6-7 TRBD1 ASSYSRTGNPDNEQF
TRBJ2-2 TRBV4-1 TRBD1 ASSPRDRVAGELF
TRBJ1-2 TRBV4-3 - ASSQDGVRGGRGYT
TRBJ2-7 TRBV27 TRBD2 ASSRLRERMDEQY
TRBJ2-1 TRBV10-1 TRBD2 ASSESASGGYNEQF
TRBJ1-2 TRBV4-1 - ASQANYGYT
TRBJ2-3 TRBV5-5 TRBD1 ASSDRTHTDTQY
TRBJ1-2 TRBV6-1 - ASSSFDSSNYGYT
TRBJ1-5 TRBV4-1 - ASSQDRGIRSNQPQH
TRBJ2-7 TRBV5-6 TRBD2 ASSLRSGTRTYEQY
TRBJ2-1 TRBV4-1 TRBD2 ASTPLAGAFYNEQF
TRBJ1-5 TRBV25-1 - ASPEGGDQPQH
TRBJ2-7 TRBV18 TRBD2 ASSPPSSGGAGEQY
TRBJ2-5 TRBV5-4 - ASSPGQLQETQY
TRBJ1-2 TRBV5-1 - ASSLENLNYGYA
TRBJ2-1 TRBV11-2 - ASRAYSYNEQF
TRBJ2-1 TRBV5-1 TRBD2 ASSPPPGLAPNEQF
TRBJ2-7 TRBV9 TRBD2 ASSSGLAGALYEQY
TRBJ1-2 TRBV5-1 - ASSLGPDSNYGYT
TRBJ2-7 TRBV19 TRBD1 ASGTQGAHEQY
TRBJ2-7 TRBV7-6 - ASSQGTGYEQY
TRBJ1-5 TRBV2 TRBD1 ASRDRGNQPQH
TRBJ2-7 TRBV11-2 TRBD2 ASSTGLASSYEQY
TRBJ1-2 TRBV19 TRBD1 ASGQETYGYT
TRBJ2-7 TRBV30 TRBD2 AWQREGRYEQY
TRBJ1-1 TRBV6-1 - ASNKEYTEAF
TRBJ1-1 TRBV28 - ASSLLGGGHTEAF
TRBJ2-7 TRBV27 - ASSFARSYEQY
TRBJ2-2 TRBV7-2 TRBD1 ASSLRQGGFTGELF
TRBJ2-1 TRBV2 - ASSRGPQGGDNEQF
TRBJ2-3 TRBV5-1 TRBD1 ASLETGTSTDTQY
TRBJ2-1 TRBV28 - ASSLWGRGSGNNEQF
TRBJ2-3 TRBV6-5 - ASSYSNRVSTDTQY
TRBJ2-2 TRBV14 - ASSRVLGELF
TRBJ2-7 TRBV29-1 - SVESDKHYEQY
TRBJ1-2 TRBV7-2 - ASSLAQGAGYGYT
TRBJ2-7 TRBV15 TRBD1 ATSRHGQGLRGEQY
TRBJ2-5 TRBV5-1 - ASSYRPGGTQETQY
TRBJ2-7 TRBV2 TRBD1 ASSGPRDRGYEQY